This T cell receptor beta chain derives from a study of T cells after yellow fever vaccination. Trimming cost V 6 bases and J 4 bases; bases outside gene matches: 10. The germline gives CDR1 SEHNR, CDR2 FQNEAQ (reference sequence). The CDR3 is made up of 16 amino acids. Generation of TCR cDNA used 5'RACE template switching (which added a universal primer site and UMIs). MiXCR was run by TCRdb on the 5' RACE reads, yielding one entry per CDR3 protein. The profile shows around 530,000 distinct CDR3 sequences, around 17% of them singletons. Note on this clonotype: Its target is not known.

Findings and limits, study-wide: After the booster, over 95% of CD4 and approximately 87% of CD8 primary-response clones were re-detected.

The TCR comes from a man younger than 35 who received the YFV17D yellow fever vaccine. Source: PBMCs, taken 5 days after the first yellow fever vaccination. The chain combines TRBV7-9 with TRBJ2-1, with 9 bases fitting TRBD2. CDR3 amino acids: CASRSKRGALYNEQFF. CDR3 coding DNA: TGTGCCAGCAGATCCAAGCGGGGGGCTCTTTACAATGAGCAGTTCTTC.